The 22 T cell receptor beta chains reported below all come from one sample, sequenced in a study of T cell repertoires in cytomegalovirus infection. One entry per CDR3 protein, called by TCRdb with MiXCR from the reads. The table records approximately 910,000 distinct CDR3 sequences, around 32% of them present only once. These receptors lack a known antigen. The sequences come from cultured CD8+ T cells from PBMCs, collected from culture after CMV antigen stimulation. Source of these receptors: a human donor in good health (CMV status not recorded). Some clones in this sample may be carry-over from other donors' samples.

This clonotype was counted only a few times. The rearrangement uses TRBV2 and TRBJ2-2; 7 bases map to TRBD2. Trimming cost V 8 bases and J 4 bases; bases outside gene matches: 13. The CDR3 spans 16 residues. Germline CDR1 is SNHLY and CDR2 is FYNNEI. The CDR3 reads CASRGRGLDSTGELFF. In DNA, the CDR3 is TGTGCCAGCCGGGGGAGGGGACTCGATAGCACCGGGGAGCTGTTTTTT.

This clonotype showed up just a few times. The chain carries TRBV5-3 and TRBJ2-7; D is undetermined. TRBV5-3 is marked as an open reading frame, function uncertain. This CDR3 has 13 residues. The ends were cut back, 7 bases at V and 0 bases at J, with 11 bases in the middle. Written as DNA, the CDR3 is TGTGCCAGAGGAAGGGCTAGCTCCTACGAGCAGTACGTC. Protein: CARGRASSYEQYV.

This chain uses TRBV2 with TRBJ2-7; tentatively, D is TRBD1 (5 bases). CDR3 size: 15 residues. Trimming removed 3 bases from V and 0 bases from J, with 12 bases in between. CDR1 SNHLY and CDR2 FYNNEI come from the germline V gene. The CDR3 sequence is CASSEPGPPSYEQYF. In nucleotides, the CDR3 is TGTGCCAGCAGTGAGCCAGGGCCCCCCTCCTACGAGCAGTACTTC.

The chain has TRBV27 and TRBJ2-7; unclear D gene. This CDR3 has 14 residues. CDR1 MNHEY and CDR2 SMNVEV come from the germline V gene (reference sequence). V was shortened by 4 bases and J by 1 base, with 11 bases between the two germline ends. The CDR3 nucleotides read TGTGCCAGCAGTTACGCAGGTCCATCCTACGAGCAGTACTTC. As protein: CASSYAGPSYEQYF.

The rearrangement uses TRBV7-2 and TRBJ1-5; 7 positions agree with TRBD1. CDR1 is SGHTA, CDR2 FQGNSA, per germline. Trimming at V came to 5 bases and at J to 4 bases, leaving 8 bases not matched to a gene. The CDR3 consists of 15 residues. Here the CDR3 reads CASSTRPGGNQPQHF. The CDR3 bases are TGTGCCAGCAGCACCCGGCCAGGGGGAAATCAGCCCCAGCATTTT.

The rearrangement uses TRBV6-1 and TRBJ2-3; TRBD2 agrees at 8 bases. Germline-derived CDR1 and CDR2 are MNHNS and SASEGT. The length of the CDR3 is 13 residues. V shed 7 bases and J 5 bases; nucleotides not matched to a gene: 5. Here the CDR3 DNA reads TGTGCCAGCAACATAGCGGGGTTAGATACGCAGTATTTT. As protein: CASNIAGLDTQYF.

The rearrangement joins TRBV19 to TRBJ2-1; D is ambiguous. This CDR3 comprises 13 residues. Looked up from germline, CDR1 is LNHDA and CDR2 is SQIVND (reference sequence). V lost 5 bases to trimming and J lost 5 bases, with 10 bases between them. The CDR3 DNA reads as TGTGCCAGTAGTCCGGCGGATCACAATGAGCAGTTCTTC. As protein: CASSPADHNEQFF. Full variable domain (missing parts from reference TRBV19 and TRBJ2-1): DGGITQSPKYLFRKEGQNVTLSCEQNLNHDAMYWYRQDPGQGLRLIYYSQIVNDFQKGDIAEGYSVSREKKESFPLTVTSAQKNPTAFYLCASSPADHNEQFFGPGTRLTVL.

The sample holds one count of this clonotype. One end of the junction fails to match germline, which may point to a read error. V is TRBV27 and J is TRBJ2-3, with 8 bases lining up with TRBD2. CDR3 length equals 13 residues. Germline V CDR1 and CDR2: MNHEY, SMNVEV (reference sequence). CDR3 residues: CASTGGGTYTQYF. As DNA, the CDR3 is TGTGCCAGCACCGGGGGGGGCACATATACGCAGTATTTT.

The chain links TRBV6-1 to TRBJ1-2; 9 bases match TRBD1. Germline loops: CDR1 MNHNS, CDR2 SASEGT. CDR3 length equals 21 residues. The trim removed 6 bases at V and 4 bases at J, leaving 27 bases unmatched. The CDR3 DNA reads as TGTGCCAGCAGGACCCGGGACAGGGTGGGAATGGGCAGTGTGAGGGGCTATGGCTACACCTTC. Translating gives CASRTRDRVGMGSVRGYGYTF.

For this clonotype: The junction departs from the called germline gene at one end, perhaps through a read error. V gene TRBV28 combines with J gene TRBJ2-3; TRBD1 matches at 8 bases. The CDR3 is 17 amino acids. Germline CDR1 reads MDHEN; CDR2 reads SYDVKM. CDR3: CASSSTGQGMTGDTQYF. As DNA, the CDR3 is TGTGCCAGCAGTTCCACCGGACAGGGAATGACAGGGGATACACAGTATTTT.

This clonotype is labeled as medium-sized (0.01 to 0.1%). This sequence joins TRBV12-3 or TRBV12-4 and TRBJ2-1; TRBD2 matches 16 bases. CDR3 length: 16 residues. The J segment lost 9 bases and the V segment lost 5 bases, leaving 7 bases of the junction unmatched. CDR3 in amino acids: CASSMGLAGGPGEQFF. DNA of the CDR3: TGTGCCAGCAGTATGGGACTAGCGGGGGGGCCGGGTGAGCAGTTCTTC.

Points on this clonotype: This may arise from a read error, as a much more abundant clone is one base away. V gene TRBV7-9 combines with J gene TRBJ2-6; a weak D match, TRBD2 (5 bases). Trimming removed 1 base at V and 0 bases at J, with 13 bases between. Germline values: CDR1 SEHNR, CDR2 FQNEAQ (reference sequence). The CDR3 consists of 18 residues. The CDR3 is CASSLDGIVYSGANVLTF. The CDR3 coding sequence is TGTGCCAGCAGCTTAGACGGGATAGTTTACTCTGGGGCCAACGTCCTGACTTTC.

This clonotype was counted a few times. The V call is TRBV7-9, the J call TRBJ1-1; TRBD1 aligns across 8 bases. The germline V gene encodes CDR1 SEHNR and CDR2 FQNEAQ (reference sequence). After removal of 6 bases from V and 3 bases from J, the junction contained 6 bases not matched to a gene. The CDR3 covers 14 residues. The CDR3 spells CASRYTGGYTEAFF. The CDR3 DNA reads TGTGCCAGCAGATATACAGGGGGATACACTGAAGCTTTCTTT.

This sequence joins TRBV6-2 or TRBV6-3 and TRBJ2-5; D perhaps matches TRBD2 (5 bases). The CDR3 is 13 residues long. V was shortened by 6 bases and J by 3 bases, with 11 bases between the two germline ends. CDR1 and CDR2 from the germline V gene are MNHEY and SVGEGT. The CDR3 nucleotides read TGTGCCAGCAGGCCGGACTTTGAAGAGACCCAGTACTTC. This codes for CASRPDFEETQYF.

The chain recombines TRBV5-1 with TRBJ2-1; 12 bases match TRBD2. This CDR3 is 15 amino acids long. From germline, CDR1 is SGHRS and CDR2 YFSETQ. The V segment lost 2 bases and the J segment 8 bases; nucleotides outside the gene matches: 5. The CDR3 DNA is TGCGCCAGCAGCTTACTAGCGGGGGGCCGGGATGAGCAGTTCTTC. This gives the protein CASSLLAGGRDEQFF.

This chain uses TRBV20-1 with TRBJ2-1, with D unclear. The germline V and J ends were trimmed by 3 bases and 6 bases, with 15 bases remaining between them. Per germline, CDR1 DFQATT and CDR2 SNEGSKA (reference sequence). This CDR3 region has 14 residues. The CDR3 region has the DNA TGCAGTGCTAGTGAGGAGTCTGGCCTCAATGAGCAGTTCTTC. It specifies CSASEESGLNEQFF.

As for this clonotype: This may stem from a read error, because a much larger clone lies one nucleotide away. The rearrangement joins TRBV7-9 to TRBJ2-2; 7 nucleotides line up with TRBD1. Germline V lookup: CDR1 SEHNR, CDR2 FQNEAQ (reference sequence). This CDR3 has 16 amino acids. This CDR3 reads CVSSLTGQPYTGELFF. The CDR3 coding sequence is TGTGTCAGCAGCTTAACGGGACAGCCTTACACCGGGGAGCTGTTTTTT.

This clonotype was observed many times. The genes are TRBV7-6 and TRBJ2-7; D possibly corresponds to TRBD2 (5 bases). The CDR3 has 15 amino acids. Germline CDR1 reads SGHVS; CDR2 reads FNYEAQ. V gave up 1 base and J gave up 0 bases, with 10 bases separating them. The CDR3 coding sequence is TGTGCCAGCAGCTTAGAAGCGGCGAGCTCCTACGAGCAGTACTTC. This gives the protein CASSLEAASSYEQYF.

This clonotype was counted ten times or more. This chain connects TRBV6-1 to TRBJ1-1, with D perhaps matching TRBD1 (6 bases). The CDR3 spans 14 residues. Germline lookup yields CDR1 MNHNS and CDR2 SASEGT. Trimming shortened V by 8 bases and J by 4 bases, and 17 bases separated the two germline ends. CDR3 amino acids: CASGLRGGITEAFF. CDR3 DNA: TGTGCCAGCGGCCTGAGGGGGGGGATCACTGAAGCTTTCTTT.

This clonotype was detected a few times. Here the CDR3 reads CASSLRRGGYSNQPQHF. CDR3 DNA sequence: TGTGCCAGCAGCTTACGAAGGGGAGGATATAGCAATCAGCCCCAGCATTTT. V gene TRBV7-6 combines with J gene TRBJ1-5; perhaps TRBD1 as D (5 bases). The V gene's germline CDR1 is SGHVS and CDR2 FNYEAQ. The CDR3 extends over 17 amino acids. The V end was cut by 2 bases, the J end by 0 bases, with 14 bases between.

This clonotype was counted a few times. The CDR3 region is CASSYKPPEGDSPLHF. Written as DNA, the CDR3 is TGTGCCAGCAGTTATAAGCCACCGGAGGGGGATTCACCCCTCCACTTT. This rearrangement joins TRBV7-9 to TRBJ1-6; D may be TRBD1 (6 bases). This CDR3 is 16 amino acids long. Trimming pared 6 bases from V and 8 bases from J, leaving 20 bases between. CDR1 and CDR2 from the germline V gene are SEHNR and FQNEAQ (reference sequence).

The chain combines TRBV24-1 with TRBJ2-3; no definite D call. The CDR3 is 13 residues long. V was clipped by 3 bases and J by 6 bases, with 9 bases between them. Germline CDR1 KGHDR, CDR2 SFDVKD. The CDR3 protein is CATSDTSWDTQYF. In DNA form, the CDR3 reads TGTGCCACCAGTGATACCTCGTGGGATACGCAGTATTTT.